This note documents a single T cell receptor (beta chain) sequence. Its specificity is not known. This entry comes from a study of cytomegalovirus exposure and HLA in healthy donors. The donors were in the 120-subject validation cohort, distinct from the approximately 670-subject first cohort. TCRdb's copy holds only in-frame clones and misses some; the assay was immunoSEQ multiplex PCR. In the table there are about 120,000 clones, approximately 90% of which are singletons. This CDR3 contains 19 residues. V gave up 3 bases and J gave up 0 bases; unmatched junction bases: 8. CDR1 and CDR2 (germline): MNHEY, SMNVEV (reference sequence). Overall study findings and caveats: Many donors carried some public TCRs, although rarity characterized most TCR sequences. Published work reported that the classifier diagnosed cytomegalovirus status with high specificity and sensitivity. The tendency of first-cohort TCR clusters to co-occur in the roughly 110 validation repertoires emerged from a later analysis.

The receptor comes from a woman aged 18-35 years in good health and CMV-seronegative. Source material: PBMCs. V is TRBV27 and J is TRBJ2-1, with 13 bases identical to TRBD2. The CDR3 here is CASSFFGTSGVSSYNEQFF. The CDR3 DNA follows: TGTGCCAGCAGTTTTTTCGGGACTAGCGGGGTGAGCTCCTACAATGAGCAGTTCTTC.